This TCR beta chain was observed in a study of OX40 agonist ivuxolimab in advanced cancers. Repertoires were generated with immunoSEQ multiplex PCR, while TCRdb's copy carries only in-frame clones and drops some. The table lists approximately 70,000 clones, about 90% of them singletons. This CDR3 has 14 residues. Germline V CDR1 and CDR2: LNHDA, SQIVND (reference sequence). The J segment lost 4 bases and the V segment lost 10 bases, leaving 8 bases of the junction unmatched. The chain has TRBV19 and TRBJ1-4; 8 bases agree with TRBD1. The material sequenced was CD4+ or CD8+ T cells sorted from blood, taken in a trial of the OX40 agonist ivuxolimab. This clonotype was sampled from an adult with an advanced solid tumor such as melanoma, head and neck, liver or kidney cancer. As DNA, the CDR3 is TGTGCCACCCACTCGGACAGGGTTAATGAAAAACTGTTTTTT. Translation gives CATHSDRVNEKLFF. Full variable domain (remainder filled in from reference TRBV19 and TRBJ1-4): DGGITQSPKYLFRKEGQNVTLSCEQNLNHDAMYWYRQDPGQGLRLIYYSQIVNDFQKGDIAEGYSVSREKKESFPLTVTSAQKNPTAFYLCATHSDRVNEKLFFGSGTQLSVL.